The next 28 T cell receptor beta chains were all read from a single sample in a study of naive and memory T cell subsets. Two oligonucleotides, mixed equimolar, formed the beta constant-region primer covering TRBC1 and TRBC2. Ligated cDNA was amplified by four rounds of PCR with nested alpha and beta constant-region primers and SP2. TCRdb itself ran the UMI-ligation and nested PCR reads through MiXCR, one entry per CDR3 protein. This sample carries about 22,000 distinct CDR3 sequences, over 7% of them seen once, and the ten largest clones take about a fifth. Sequencing was done on a sample of central memory CD8+ T cells from blood. The receptors were sampled from a human donor in good health.

This clonotype was seen only a few times. The chain links TRBV4-2 to TRBJ2-6; either TRBD1 or TRBD2 may fit D (5 bases each). Trimming took 3 bases from V and 0 from J, leaving 18 bases between them. The germline V gene encodes CDR1 LGHNA and CDR2 YNFKEQ. The CDR3 is 19 residues long. CDR3 residues: CASSHLFGTHYSGANVLTF. CDR3 DNA: TGTGCCAGCAGCCATTTATTTGGGACCCACTACTCTGGGGCCAACGTCCTGACTTTC.

This clonotype has a handful of counts. The chain has TRBV7-2 and TRBJ1-1, with D hard to call. Per germline, CDR1 SGHTA and CDR2 FQGNSA. There are 13 residues in the CDR3. Trimming took off 2 bases at V and 0 bases at J, with 4 bases between the two ends. The CDR3 spells CASSLTMNTEAFF. The CDR3 DNA reads as TGTGCCAGCAGCTTAACGATGAACACTGAAGCTTTCTTT.

This clonotype was observed a few times. The chain links TRBV5-6 to TRBJ2-1; no reliable D call. CDR1 and CDR2 (germline): SGHDT, YYEEEE. The CDR3 spans 14 residues. Trimming shortened V by 2 bases and J by 9 bases, and 15 bases separated the two germline ends. CDR3 amino acids: CASSFGSSASEQFF. The CDR3, as DNA: TGTGCCAGCAGCTTCGGTTCCTCCGCCAGTGAGCAGTTCTTC.

The sample holds a few counts of this clonotype. The chain is built from TRBV13 and TRBJ1-2; 8 nucleotides match TRBD1. CDR1 PRHDT and CDR2 FYEKMQ come from the germline V gene (reference sequence). This CDR3 comprises 15 residues. V trimming: 5 bases; J trimming: 0 bases; junction bases outside the gene matches: 5. The CDR3 bases are TGTGCCAGCAGCAAAACGACAGGGGCTAACTATGGCTACACCTTC. This codes for CASSKTTGANYGYTF.

The chain links TRBV4-3 to TRBJ2-1; no clear D gene. CDR1 is LGHNA, CDR2 YSLEER, per germline. The V gene lost 3 bases and the J gene lost 4 bases, with 7 bases spanning the gap. This CDR3 is built from 13 residues. CDR3 protein: CASSHNEYNEQFF. The CDR3 DNA follows: TGCGCCAGCAGCCACAACGAGTACAATGAGCAGTTCTTC.

Relative to its sample, this clonotype is large. J is TRBJ1-1 and V is TRBV6-5, with TRBD1 as a possible D gene (5 bases). Germline V gene sequence: CDR1 MNHEY, CDR2 SVGAGI. The CDR3 covers 16 residues. Trimming took off 0 bases at V and 1 base at J, with 12 bases between the two ends. The CDR3, as DNA: TGTGCCAGCAGTTACTCGGGGGGATTCGCGAACACTGAAGCTTTCTTT. This gives the protein CASSYSGGFANTEAFF.

This clonotype is categorized as medium-sized (0.01 to 0.1%). This chain connects TRBV5-6 to TRBJ2-5; D gene unclear. CDR3 length: 12 residues. V lost 1 base, J lost 1 base, and 2 bases lay in between. In germline, CDR1 is SGHDT, CDR2 YYEEEE. The CDR3 loop reads CASSLSQETQYF. Here the CDR3 DNA reads TGTGCCAGCAGCTTGTCCCAAGAGACCCAGTACTTC.

The rearrangement links TRBV6-6 to TRBJ2-3, with TRBD2 matching 9 bases. CDR1 is MNHNY and CDR2 is SVGAGI in the germline V gene (reference sequence). The CDR3 runs to 16 residues. The V gene end was trimmed by 2 bases and the J gene end by 0 bases; junction bases not matched to a gene: 3. The CDR3: CASSYGLAGSTDTQYF. In DNA, the CDR3 is TGTGCCAGCAGTTACGGCCTAGCGGGGAGCACAGATACGCAGTATTTT.

V usage is TRBV12-3 or TRBV12-4 and J usage is TRBJ1-1, with 7 bases matching TRBD1. Trimming at V came to 6 bases and at J to 1 base, leaving 2 bases not matched to a gene. This CDR3 region has 13 residues. CDR3 loop: CASRPGGNTEAFF. The CDR3 DNA reads as TGTGCCAGCAGGCCAGGGGGGAACACTGAAGCTTTCTTT.

In its sample, this clonotype was seen a few times. The V call is TRBV20-1, the J call TRBJ2-2; D might be TRBD2 (6 bases). The CDR3 consists of 15 residues. CDR1 is DFQATT, CDR2 SNEGSKA, per germline (reference sequence). Trimming took 0 bases from V and 7 from J, leaving 15 bases between them. CDR3 sequence (DNA): TGCAGTGCTAGAGATGTGGGCGGGGAGATCGGGGAGCTGTTTTTT. This translates into CSARDVGGEIGELFF.

This clonotype has a count of ten or more. The CDR3 DNA reads as TGTGCCAGCAGTCCCGGGGACAACTACGAGCAGTACTTC. It yields the protein CASSPGDNYEQYF. This chain connects TRBV5-4 to TRBJ2-7; D is possibly TRBD1 (6 bases). Germline lookup yields CDR1 SGHNT and CDR2 YYREEE (reference sequence). Trimming stripped 5 bases from V and 3 bases from J, with 12 bases between. The CDR3 covers 13 residues.

The V call is TRBV6-2 or TRBV6-3, the J call TRBJ1-2; 9 bases line up with TRBD1. Germline V CDR1 and CDR2: MNHEY, SVGEGT. There are 16 residues in the CDR3. V lost 6 bases to trimming and J lost 7 bases; unmatched junction nucleotides: 15. For the CDR3, the DNA is TGTGCCAGCAGCAGTTGGGACAGGGAGGTTGCCGCTGGCTACACCTTC. It encodes CASSSWDREVAAGYTF.

This clonotype was seen more than once but under ten times. The V call is TRBV12-3 or TRBV12-4, the J call TRBJ2-7; 7 bases are shared with TRBD1. J lost 4 bases, V lost 6 bases, and 6 bases had no gene match. The CDR3 covers 13 residues. The CDR3 sequence is CASSPGTVYEQYF. The CDR3 DNA reads as TGTGCCAGCAGCCCCGGGACAGTTTACGAGCAGTACTTC.

This clonotype has a count of ten or more. The V call is TRBV12-3 or TRBV12-4, the J call TRBJ1-1; possible D gene TRBD1, 6 bases. The CDR3 runs 12 residues. Trimming shortened V by 3 bases and J by 11 bases, and 13 bases separated the two germline ends. CDR3 loop: CASSFGTTAAFF. The CDR3 region has the DNA TGTGCCAGCAGTTTCGGGACAACGGCGGCTTTCTTT.

This clonotype was counted only a few times. The gene calls are TRBV20-1 and TRBJ1-1; possible D gene TRBD1, 5 bases. V dropped 3 bases and J dropped 5 bases, with 10 bases sitting between them. Germline V gives CDR1 DFQATT, CDR2 SNEGSKA (reference sequence). This CDR3 contains 12 residues. CDR3 in amino acids: CSASLGETEAFF. CDR3 nucleotides: TGCAGTGCTAGTCTGGGGGAGACTGAAGCTTTCTTT.

This clonotype was seen at least ten times. This rearrangement joins TRBV7-8 to TRBJ2-5; D unclear. CDR3 length: 14 amino acids. V dropped 0 bases and J dropped 4 bases, with 9 bases sitting between them. The germline V gene encodes CDR1 SGHVS and CDR2 FQNEAQ. CDR3 protein: CASSLAGWGETQYF. The CDR3, as DNA: TGTGCCAGCAGCTTAGCAGGGTGGGGAGAGACCCAGTACTTC.

This clonotype turned up a few times. V and J are TRBV28 and TRBJ2-5, with TRBD2 identical over 8 bases. Germline V gene lookup returns CDR1 MDHEN and CDR2 SYDVKM. Unmatched junction bases numbered 9, after V lost 5 bases and J lost 4 bases. CDR3 length: 15 amino acids. The CDR3 bases are TGTGCCAGCAGTCCGACCTGGACTAGCTCAGAGACCCAGTACTTC. Translating it yields CASSPTWTSSETQYF.

V usage is TRBV28 and J usage is TRBJ2-7, with 8 bases aligning to TRBD1. Germline trimming cut 3 bases from V and 4 bases from J; bases unmatched to any gene: 5. Germline V CDR1 and CDR2: MDHEN, SYDVKM. The CDR3 is made up of 14 amino acids. The CDR3 region has the DNA TGTGCCAGCAGTTTCTTCAGGGGGCCTTACGAGCAGTACTTC. Translation: CASSFFRGPYEQYF.

This clonotype turned up a few times. The chain joins TRBV25-1 to TRBJ1-2; D not resolved. This CDR3 spans 14 amino acids. Trimming shortened V by 5 bases and J by 4 bases, and 14 bases separated the two germline ends. Per the germline V gene, CDR1 is MGHDK and CDR2 is SYGVNS. CDR3: CASSISGSIYGYTF. The CDR3 DNA sequence: TGTGCCAGCAGTATATCCGGGAGCATCTATGGCTACACCTTC.

In its sample, this clonotype was seen many times. V is TRBV29-1 and J is TRBJ2-7; no clear D gene. Germline V gene sequence: CDR1 SQVTM, CDR2 ANQGSEA. V lost 0 bases to trimming and J lost 2 bases, with 11 bases between them. This CDR3 contains 14 residues. The CDR3 here is CSVEDLDGAYEQYF. CDR3 DNA: TGCAGCGTTGAAGATCTAGACGGAGCCTACGAGCAGTACTTC.

This clonotype was counted between two and nine times. The chain combines TRBV5-1 with TRBJ2-1, with D hard to call. The V end lost 0 bases, the J end lost 10 bases, and 5 bases lay between the germline ends. The V gene's germline CDR1 is SGHRS and CDR2 YFSETQ. The CDR3 is 11 amino acids. CDR3 amino acids: CASSLASEQFF. The DNA for the CDR3 is TGCGCCAGCAGCTTGGCGTCAGAGCAGTTCTTC. The complete variable domain, with remaining parts taken from reference TRBV5-1 and TRBJ2-1, reads KAGVTQTPRYLIKTRGQQVTLSCSPISGHRSVSWYQQTPGQGLQFLFEYFSETQRNKGNFPGRFSGRQFSNSRSEMNVSTLELGDSALYLCASSLASEQFFGPGTRLTVL.

By proportion, this clonotype is medium-sized. The chain has TRBV28 and TRBJ2-7; D gene unclear. Germline V lookup: CDR1 MDHEN, CDR2 SYDVKM. The CDR3 sequence is 12 residues long. V gave up 4 bases and J gave up 2 bases, with 6 bases separating them. The DNA of the CDR3 is TGTGCCAGCAGTTGGGCCCCCTACGAGCAGTACTTC. It translates to CASSWAPYEQYF.

This rearrangement joins TRBV6-2 or TRBV6-3 to TRBJ2-1, with unresolved D. Germline-derived CDR1 and CDR2 are MNHEY and SVGEGT. Deletions cut 6 bases from V and 4 bases from J, with 16 bases between. The CDR3 totals 15 residues. CDR3 protein: CASSPSSVLYNEQFF. In nucleotides, the CDR3 is TGTGCCAGCAGCCCATCTAGTGTTCTTTACAATGAGCAGTTCTTC.

This sequence joins TRBV3-1 and TRBJ2-2; 9 bases are a match to TRBD2. J gave up 7 bases and V 7 bases, and 13 bases lay outside the gene matches. The CDR3 covers 16 residues. Germline CDR1 reads LGHDT; CDR2 reads YNNKEL (reference sequence). The CDR3 coding sequence is TGTGCCAGCACCCCCGGGGGACTAGCAAGGGGCGGGGAGCTGTTTTTT. This encodes CASTPGGLARGGELFF.

This chain uses TRBV3-1 with TRBJ1-3, with no clear D. CDR1 LGHDT and CDR2 YNNKEL come from the germline V gene (reference sequence). This CDR3 is 16 amino acids long. Trimming pared 3 bases from V and 0 bases from J, leaving 12 bases between. CDR3 DNA sequence: TGTGCCAGCAGCCAGATGACACCCAGCTCTGGAAACACCATATATTTT. This sequence encodes CASSQMTPSSGNTIYF.

This clonotype appeared many times. This chain joins TRBV2 and TRBJ1-1, with D possibly matching TRBD1 (6 bases). This CDR3 has 15 amino acids. The germline V gene encodes CDR1 SNHLY and CDR2 FYNNEI. V lost 8 bases and J 5 bases, leaving 21 bases between the germline ends. Written as DNA, the CDR3 is TGTGCCAGCCAGGTGCAGGGGCATCTGGGAACTGAAGCTTTCTTT. Its translation: CASQVQGHLGTEAFF.

The chain employs TRBV24-1 and TRBJ2-4; D is possibly TRBD1 (6 bases). CDR1 is KGHDR and CDR2 is SFDVKD in the germline V gene. Trimming left V 3 bases short and J 3 bases short, with 20 bases between. This CDR3 comprises 18 residues. In DNA form, the CDR3 reads TGTGCCACCAGTGATCACCCGACAACAACAGGGTACAAAAACATTCAGTACTTC. Amino acid sequence: CATSDHPTTTGYKNIQYF.

In this sample, this clonotype turned up many times. The chain has TRBV7-2 and TRBJ2-7; TRBD2 agrees at 9 bases. From germline, CDR1 is SGHTA and CDR2 FQGNSA. The CDR3 totals 15 residues. The ends lost 5 bases at V and 6 bases at J; junction bases unmatched: 11. The CDR3: CASSPASGAPLEQYF. CDR3 in DNA: TGTGCCAGCAGCCCAGCTAGCGGGGCGCCTCTCGAGCAGTACTTC.